Shown below are 24 T cell receptor beta chains from a single sample sequenced in a study of radiotherapy plus CTLA-4 blockade in lung cancer. Sequencing used immunoSEQ multiplex PCR; TCRdb keeps in-frame clones, though not all of them. The data show approximately 47,000 clones, 80% to 85% seen once. Sequencing used peripheral blood, obtained from a patient treated with radiotherapy plus ipilimumab. The receptors were gathered from a human donor with non-small cell lung cancer who had stable disease on radiotherapy plus ipilimumab.

J is TRBJ2-6 and V is TRBV29-1; the D is unclear. The CDR3 is made up of 13 amino acids. V lost 6 bases and J 4 bases, leaving 10 bases between the germline ends. Germline loops: CDR1 SQVTM, CDR2 ANQGSEA. The CDR3 region is CSVAPTGANVLTF. CDR3 nucleotides: TGCAGCGTCGCACCGACAGGGGCCAACGTCCTGACTTTC. Combining the CDR3 with reference TRBV29-1 and TRBJ2-6 gives the whole variable domain SAVISQKPSRDICQRGTSLTIQCQVDSQVTMMFWYRQQPGQSLTLIATANQGSEATYESGFVIDKFPISRPNLTFSTLTVSNMSPEDSSIYLCSVAPTGANVLTFGAGSRLTVL.

The chain is built from TRBV7-2 and TRBJ1-5; no reliable D call. The germline gives CDR1 SGHTA, CDR2 FQGNSA. This CDR3 is built from 14 residues. Trimming removed 1 base from V and 3 bases from J, with 7 bases in between. CDR3: CASSLGDINQPQHF. CDR3 in DNA: TGTGCCAGCAGCTTAGGAGACATCAATCAGCCCCAGCATTTT.

The chain employs TRBV11-1 and TRBJ1-4, with D possibly being TRBD1 (6 bases). V was trimmed by 5 bases and J by 1 base, leaving 14 bases between them. Germline assignment: CDR1 SGHAT and CDR2 FQDESV (reference sequence). This CDR3 region has 16 residues. The DNA of the CDR3 is TGTGCCAGCAGCGATGGACAGACCAAAACTAATGAAAAACTGTTTTTT. It specifies CASSDGQTKTNEKLFF.

This clone occurred once. The V gene is TRBV9, the J gene TRBJ1-2; D gene unclear. Germline loops: CDR1 SGDLS, CDR2 YYNGEE. The CDR3 has 13 amino acids. Trimming stripped 0 bases from V and 6 bases from J, with 9 bases between. CDR3: CASSVDSEDGYTF. CDR3 nucleotides: TGTGCCAGCAGCGTAGATTCTGAGGATGGCTACACCTTC.

This clone has only a few counts. The V call is TRBV18, the J call TRBJ1-4; D is uncertain. Trimming stripped 3 bases from V and 6 bases from J, with 11 bases between. The germline gives CDR1 KGHSH, CDR2 LQKENI. The CDR3 sequence is 14 residues long. The CDR3 DNA sequence: TGTGCCAGCTCACCTCTTCCGGGGTATGAAAAACTGTTTTTT. This codes for CASSPLPGYEKLFF.

The chain uses TRBV14 and TRBJ2-1, with 8 bases matching TRBD1. The J segment lost 7 bases and the V segment lost 8 bases, leaving 10 bases of the junction unmatched. The germline V gene has CDR1 SGHDN and CDR2 FVKESK. This CDR3 has 14 amino acids. The CDR3 DNA follows: TGTGCCAGCTGTTACCGGGACAGGTGTAATGAGCAGTTCTTC. This codes for CASCYRDRCNEQFF.

This clone was detected only a few times. This sequence joins TRBV4-3 and TRBJ1-2; 7 nucleotides agree with TRBD1. Germline V gene sequence: CDR1 LGHNA, CDR2 YSLEER. The V and J ends lost 4 bases and 7 bases, in that order; junction bases with no gene match: 12. The CDR3 loop spans 15 amino acids. This CDR3 reads CASSPGNQGEGGYTF. In DNA, the CDR3 is TGCGCCAGCAGCCCCGGTAATCAGGGGGAAGGTGGCTACACCTTC.

This clone has more than one count but fewer than ten. The gene calls are TRBV21-1 and TRBJ2-7; the table's D call of TRBD2 was not tested on the DNA. TRBV21-1 has pseudogene status. The CDR3 has 14 residues. CDR3 amino acids: CASSEGCLLDEQYF. CDR3 in DNA: TGTGCCAGCTCCGAGGGATGCCTATTGGACGAGCAGTACTTC.

The CDR3 here is CASSLARRVNNEQFF. In nucleotides, the CDR3 is TGTGCCAGCAGCTTGGCTCGGCGGGTAAACAATGAGCAGTTCTTC. The chain is built from TRBV5-5 and TRBJ2-1, with D perhaps matching TRBD2 (5 bases). This CDR3 contains 15 residues. V lost 0 bases and J 5 bases, leaving 12 bases between the germline ends. The germline V gene has CDR1 SGHKS and CDR2 YYEKEE (reference sequence). The variable domain in full, with the rest retrieved from reference TRBV5-5 and TRBJ2-1, is DAGVTQSPTHLIKTRGQQVTLRCSPISGHKSVSWYQQVLGQGPQFIFQYYEKEERGRGNFPDRFSARQFPNYSSELNVNALLLGDSALYLCASSLARRVNNEQFFGPGTRLTVL.

In this sample, this clone turned up a few times. J is TRBJ2-1 and V is TRBV2, with a weak D call TRBD2 (5 bases). V was cut by 8 bases and J by 4 bases, with 15 bases left in between. Germline V gene data show CDR1 as SNHLY and CDR2 as FYNNEI. The CDR3 is 14 amino acids. CDR3: CASGVAQFYNEQFF. The CDR3 region has the DNA TGTGCCAGCGGGGTAGCGCAATTTTACAATGAGCAGTTCTTC. Full variable domain (remainder filled in from reference TRBV2 and TRBJ2-1): EPEVTQTPSHQVTQMGQEVILRCVPISNHLYFYWYRQILGQKVEFLVSFYNNEISEKSEIFDDQFSVERPDGSNFTLKIRSTKLEDSAMYFCASGVAQFYNEQFFGPGTRLTVL.

The DNA of the CDR3 is TGTGCCTGGAGTGTAGACAGGGCGAGATCAGATACGCAGTATTTT. Translated, it gives CAWSVDRARSDTQYF. This chain joins TRBV30 and TRBJ2-3; TRBD1 matches 7 bases. The CDR3 is 15 amino acids. Germline CDR1 GTSNPN, CDR2 SVGIG (reference sequence). V lost 0 bases and J lost 4; bases outside the gene matches: 7.

The rearrangement links TRBV9 to TRBJ2-2; maybe TRBD2 (5 bases). This CDR3 contains 15 residues. V was trimmed by 0 bases and J by 3 bases, leaving 9 bases between them. Germline lookup yields CDR1 SGDLS and CDR2 YYNGEE. For the CDR3, the DNA is TGTGCCAGCAGCGTAGTCGGGGTAGACACCGGGGAGCTGTTTTTT. Its translation is CASSVVGVDTGELFF. Full variable domain (outside the CDR3, taken from reference TRBV9 and TRBJ2-2): DSGVTQTPKHLITATGQRVTLRCSPRSGDLSVYWYQQSLDQGLQFLIQYYNGEERAKGNILERFSAQQFPDLHSELNLSSLELGDSALYFCASSVVGVDTGELFFGEGSRLTVL.

This rearrangement joins TRBV23-1 to TRBJ1-2; perhaps TRBD1 as D (6 bases). TRBV23-1 is identified as an open reading frame with a role that is uncertain. V lost 0 bases to trimming and J lost 7 bases, with 18 bases between them. The CDR3 runs to 16 residues. CDR3 in DNA: TGCGCCAGCAGTCAATCGAGCAGGGGCCTTGGTTGTGGCTACACCTTC. Translated, it gives CASSQSSRGLGCGYTF.

A word on this clone: One end of the junction does not line up with germline, which may come from a read error. This chain's CDR3 is CASSLALAGEETQYF. CDR3 sequence (DNA): TGTGCCAGCAGTTTGGCACTAGCGGGAGAAGAGACCCAGTACTTC. The gene calls are TRBV5-4 and TRBJ2-5, with 11 bases matching TRBD2. This CDR3 contains 15 residues. Per the germline V gene, CDR1 is SGHNT and CDR2 is YYREEE (reference sequence).

J is TRBJ1-1 and V is TRBV9; no definite D call. This CDR3 has 13 residues. The V gene lost 0 bases and the J gene lost 4 bases, with 7 bases spanning the gap. Germline CDR1 SGDLS, CDR2 YYNGEE. Written as DNA, the CDR3 is TGTGCCAGCAGCGTAGTGGGGAGCACTGAAGCTTTCTTT. Translation: CASSVVGSTEAFF.

On this clone: Germline is not matched at one junction end, which may reflect a read error. This chain uses TRBV5-4 with TRBJ2-7; 7 nucleotides agree with TRBD1. Germline-derived CDR1 and CDR2 are SGHNT and YYREEE (reference sequence). The CDR3 is 13 residues long. The CDR3 loop is CASSFYRGYGQYF. Written as DNA, the CDR3 is TGTGCCAGCAGCTTTTACAGGGGCTACGGGCAGTACTTC.

The chain couples TRBV5-8 to TRBJ2-7; TRBD1 agrees at 9 bases. V lost 4 bases to trimming and J lost 5 bases; unmatched junction nucleotides: 7. The CDR3 consists of 14 residues. Germline CDR1 reads SGHTS; CDR2 reads YDEGEE. CDR3 amino acids: CASSNGQGRNEQYF. For the CDR3, the DNA is TGTGCCAGCAGCAACGGACAGGGGAGGAACGAGCAGTACTTC.

The chain links TRBV4-1 to TRBJ2-7; D not resolved. Per germline, CDR1 MGHRA and CDR2 YSYEKL. The ends were cut back, 0 bases at V and 4 bases at J, with 13 bases in the middle. The CDR3 runs to 15 residues. The CDR3 loop is CASSQDWVPGYEQYF. For the CDR3, the DNA is TGCGCCAGCAGCCAAGATTGGGTGCCCGGGTACGAGCAGTACTTC.

The V call is TRBV18, the J call TRBJ2-7; 7 bases match TRBD1. After removal of 6 bases from V and 0 bases from J, the junction contained 5 bases not matched to a gene. Per the germline V gene, CDR1 is KGHSH and CDR2 is LQKENI. There are 14 residues in the CDR3. The CDR3 loop is CASSLGTASYEQYF. DNA of the CDR3: TGTGCCAGCTCCCTCGGGACAGCCTCCTACGAGCAGTACTTC. The complete variable domain, with remaining parts taken from reference TRBV18 and TRBJ2-7, reads NAGVMQNPRHLVRRRGQEARLRCSPMKGHSHVYWYRQLPEEGLKFMVYLQKENIIDESGMPKERFSAEFPKEGPSILRIQQVVRGDSAAYFCASSLGTASYEQYFGPGTRLTVT.

The genes are TRBV7-9 and TRBJ2-5; 7 nucleotides match TRBD1. V was pared by 7 bases and J by 2 bases, with 10 bases of the junction left unmatched. The CDR3 has 15 amino acids. CDR1 is SEHNR, CDR2 FQNEAQ, per germline (reference sequence). The CDR3 DNA reads as TGTGCCAGCACGCCAATCGGGACAGCGCAAGAGACCCAGTACTTC. Protein: CASTPIGTAQETQYF.

In its sample, this clone was seen once. This rearrangement joins TRBV6-1 to TRBJ2-7; weak D call: TRBD2 (7 bases). Germline CDR1 is MNHNS and CDR2 is SASEGT. CDR3 length: 16 residues. Trimming took 0 bases from V and 4 from J, leaving 16 bases between them. As DNA, the CDR3 is TGTGCCAGCAGTGAAGCGAATCGGGGGGCCGGGTACGAGCAGTACTTC. This sequence encodes CASSEANRGAGYEQYF.

The rearrangement joins TRBV30 to TRBJ2-3, with D unresolved. V dropped 3 bases and J dropped 4 bases, with 8 bases sitting between them. The CDR3 contains 12 residues. Germline CDR1 and CDR2: GTSNPN and SVGIG (reference sequence). The CDR3 DNA reads as TGTGCCTGGAGAATACGAGCAGATACGCAGTATTTT. Amino acids: CAWRIRADTQYF.

The CDR3 nucleotides read TGTGCCAGCAGCTTAGGGCTAGCGGGAGGGGAGACCCAGTACTTC. Translated, it gives CASSLGLAGGETQYF. V gene TRBV7-2 combines with J gene TRBJ2-5; TRBD2 aligns across 12 bases. Germline V gives CDR1 SGHTA, CDR2 FQGNSA. The CDR3 is made up of 15 amino acids. V lost 1 base, J lost 5 bases, and 2 bases stayed unmatched.

The rearrangement uses TRBV19 and TRBJ1-1; no firm D call. Germline V gene lookup returns CDR1 LNHDA and CDR2 SQIVND (reference sequence). The CDR3 has 15 amino acids. The ends were cut back, 3 bases at V and 0 bases at J, with 11 bases in the middle. In DNA, the CDR3 is TGTGCCAGTAGTATTGAGGGTGGAGTGAACACTGAAGCTTTCTTT. It translates to CASSIEGGVNTEAFF.